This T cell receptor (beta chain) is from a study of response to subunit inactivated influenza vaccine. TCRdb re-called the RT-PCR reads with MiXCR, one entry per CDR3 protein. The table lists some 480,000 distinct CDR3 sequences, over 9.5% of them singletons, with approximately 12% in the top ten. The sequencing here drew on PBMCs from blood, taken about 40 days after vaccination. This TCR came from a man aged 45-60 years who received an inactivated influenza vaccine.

CDR3 region: CASSDHPGQGAYGYTF. The CDR3 coding sequence is TGTGCCAGCAGTGACCATCCGGGACAGGGGGCCTATGGCTACACCTTC. The chain uses TRBV25-1 and TRBJ1-2, with 12 bases matching TRBD1. After removal of 3 bases from V and 4 bases from J, the junction contained 6 bases not matched to a gene. The CDR3 extends over 16 amino acids. Germline-derived CDR1 and CDR2 are MGHDK and SYGVNS.